This T cell receptor (beta chain) was sequenced for a study of monozygotic twins with inflammatory bowel disease. As to this clonotype: Its matching antigen is unknown.

Whole-study findings and limits: It was observed that concordant and discordant twins did not differ in repertoire similarity, possibly given limited power.

One entry per CDR3 protein, without DNA, is what TCRdb gives after re-calling the 5' RACE reads. The listing contains about 200,000 distinct CDR3 sequences. Sample: blood. The clonotype originates from a human donor with ulcerative colitis or Crohn's disease, or a healthy co-twin of an affected twin (not recorded which).

The CDR3 sequence: CASRDREHEQYF. The chain uses TRBV5-1 and TRBJ2-7; TCRdb's assignment of TRBD1 cannot be checked, as there is no DNA. Germline assignment: CDR1 SGHRS and CDR2 YFSETQ. The CDR3 sequence is 12 residues long. Supplemented by reference TRBV5-1 and TRBJ2-7, the full variable domain reads KAGVTQTPRYLIKTRGQQVTLSCSPISGHRSVSWYQQTPGQGLQFLFEYFSETQRNKGNFPGRFSGRQFSNSRSEMNVSTLELGDSALYLCASRDREHEQYFGPGTRLTVT.